Following are 21 T cell receptor beta chains from one sample sequenced in a study of radiotherapy plus CTLA-4 blockade in lung cancer. The repertoire was sequenced with immunoSEQ multiplex PCR; TCRdb's copy has only in-frame clones and lacks some. The data hold about 97,000 clones, with roughly 74% observed a single time. Sequencing was performed on peripheral blood, taken from a patient treated with radiotherapy plus ipilimumab. The receptors derive from a human donor with non-small cell lung cancer who had a partial response to radiotherapy plus ipilimumab. Some clones in this sample may be carry-over from other donors' samples.

The chain couples TRBV7-2 to TRBJ1-1; D is ambiguous. CDR1 SGHTA and CDR2 FQGNSA come from the germline V gene. The CDR3 covers 14 residues. V shed 1 base and J shed 5 bases, with 11 bases lying between them. The CDR3 coding sequence is TGTGCCAGCAGCTTAGAACGGGGTAGGACTGAAGCTTTCTTT. This codes for CASSLERGRTEAFF.

This clone has just a few counts. The rearrangement joins TRBV19 to TRBJ2-1; no clear D. CDR1 and CDR2 from the germline V gene are LNHDA and SQIVND (reference sequence). The CDR3 covers 16 residues. V gave up 3 bases and J gave up 0 bases, with 12 bases separating them. CDR3 DNA: TGTGCCAGTAGTATCGCCGCAATGAGCTCCTACAATGAGCAGTTCTTC. Translation: CASSIAAMSSYNEQFF.

The V gene is TRBV7-8, the J gene TRBJ2-7; 8 nucleotides align to TRBD2. The CDR3 sequence is 15 residues long. CDR1 and CDR2 (germline): SGHVS, FQNEAQ. V dropped 1 base and J dropped 0; count of bases not matched to a gene: 2. CDR3 region: CASSLGLANSYEQYF. The CDR3 nucleotides are TGTGCCAGCAGCTTAGGACTAGCGAACTCCTACGAGCAGTACTTC.

V usage is TRBV6-5 and J usage is TRBJ1-2; D is possibly TRBD1 (6 bases). The V and J ends lost 2 bases and 7 bases respectively, with 11 bases between them. Germline CDR1 reads MNHEY; CDR2 reads SVGAGI. The CDR3 extends over 13 amino acids. The CDR3 DNA sequence: TGTGCCAGCAGTTACGGGGGCGCCGGTGGCTACACCTTC. This sequence encodes CASSYGGAGGYTF.

The rearrangement uses TRBV7-6 and TRBJ2-7; no clear D. Germline CDR1 SGHVS, CDR2 FNYEAQ. The CDR3 length is 14 residues. Trimming stripped 2 bases from V and 0 bases from J, with 8 bases between. The CDR3 DNA follows: TGTGCCAGCAGCTTACTAGTGGGCTCCTACGAGCAGTACTTC. It encodes CASSLLVGSYEQYF.

V and J are TRBV19 and TRBJ1-2, with a weak D call TRBD1 (6 bases). Germline V lookup: CDR1 LNHDA, CDR2 SQIVND (reference sequence). CDR3 length: 12 residues. The germline V and J ends were trimmed by 9 bases and 5 bases, with 13 bases remaining between them. CDR3 sequence: CASLDSFYGYTF. The CDR3 DNA reads TGTGCCAGCCTGGACAGCTTTTATGGCTACACCTTC.

This clone was recorded only once. As the CDR3 is not closed by the conserved phenylalanine or tryptophan, this likely results from a read error. Because the CDR3's place on the DNA is in doubt, the DNA is left out and the CDR3 is given as listed by TCRdb. The J gene is TRBJ2-7, the V gene TRBV28; the D call of TRBD2 is as the table states it, not checked on the DNA. Germline V gives CDR1 MDHEN, CDR2 SYDVKM. Both ends counted, the CDR3 spans 14 residues. The CDR3 here is CASSFSPVPGLASY.

This clone was counted a few times. The chain has TRBV11-2 and TRBJ2-1, with 9 bases aligning to TRBD2. V was pared by 6 bases and J by 4 bases, with 10 bases of the junction left unmatched. The CDR3 has 16 residues. Germline V gives CDR1 SGHAT, CDR2 FQNNGV. For the CDR3, the DNA is TGTGCCAGCAGGCCTATTGCGGGAGGGTTTTACAATGAGCAGTTCTTC. The encoded protein is CASRPIAGGFYNEQFF.

DNA of the CDR3: TGCGCCAGCAGCCGGGGACAGCGAGGTGAAAAACTGTTTTTT. Translating gives CASSRGQRGEKLFF. The chain employs TRBV4-1 and TRBJ1-4, with 7 bases fitting TRBD1. V trimming: 4 bases; J trimming: 7 bases; junction bases outside the gene matches: 6. This CDR3 has 14 residues. Germline CDR1 MGHRA, CDR2 YSYEKL.

The J gene is TRBJ1-2, the V gene TRBV28, with D possibly matching TRBD1 (5 bases). The CDR3 is made up of 15 amino acids. The germline gives CDR1 MDHEN, CDR2 SYDVKM. V was shortened by 5 bases and J by 4 bases, with 17 bases between the two germline ends. In nucleotides, the CDR3 is TGTGCCAGCAGTAAAGCCACAGGATTGGGCTATGGCTACACCTTC. This codes for CASSKATGLGYGYTF.

V gene TRBV29-1 combines with J gene TRBJ1-4, with TRBD1 as a possible D gene (6 bases). Germline V CDR1 and CDR2: SQVTM, ANQGSEA. This CDR3 region has 13 residues. The ends were cut back, 2 bases at V and 7 bases at J, with 11 bases in the middle. CDR3: CSVELGAGEKLFF. CDR3 nucleotides: TGCAGCGTTGAACTGGGGGCAGGTGAAAAACTGTTTTTT.

This rearrangement joins TRBV19 to TRBJ1-3; D call uncertain. The CDR3 runs to 14 residues. Trimming left V 5 bases short and J 0 bases short, with 8 bases between. Germline CDR1 reads LNHDA; CDR2 reads SQIVND (reference sequence). The CDR3, as DNA: TGTGCCAGTAGTCTATCGGGCTCTGGAAACACCATATATTTT. Translation: CASSLSGSGNTIYF. Full variable domain (outside the CDR3, taken from reference TRBV19 and TRBJ1-3): DGGITQSPKYLFRKEGQNVTLSCEQNLNHDAMYWYRQDPGQGLRLIYYSQIVNDFQKGDIAEGYSVSREKKESFPLTVTSAQKNPTAFYLCASSLSGSGNTIYFGEGSWLTVV.

The CDR3 is CASSLGGASGIQETQYF. DNA of the CDR3: TGTGCCAGCAGCTTGGGTGGGGCTAGCGGGATCCAAGAGACCCAGTACTTC. The genes are TRBV5-4 and TRBJ2-5, with 9 bases matching TRBD2. The CDR3 totals 17 residues. The V and J ends lost 0 bases and 1 base, in that order; junction bases with no gene match: 7. CDR1 and CDR2 (germline): SGHNT, YYREEE (reference sequence).

Here the CDR3 DNA reads TGTGCCAGCAGTGAGGGACAGGGGGTAAAACTGTTTTTT. Protein sequence: CASSEGQGVKLFF. The chain carries TRBV25-1 and TRBJ1-4; TRBD1 matches at 11 bases. The CDR3 runs 13 residues. Germline-derived CDR1 and CDR2 are MGHDK and SYGVNS. The V and J ends lost 3 bases and 10 bases, in that order; junction bases with no gene match: 1.

The gene calls are TRBV19 and TRBJ1-5; D not resolved. CDR1 is LNHDA, CDR2 SQIVND, per germline (reference sequence). The germline V and J ends were trimmed by 7 bases and 3 bases, with 10 bases remaining between them. This CDR3 has 13 amino acids. CDR3 amino acids: CASKKTFNQPQHF. In DNA, the CDR3 is TGTGCCAGTAAGAAGACTTTCAATCAGCCCCAGCATTTT.

This chain uses TRBV25-1 with TRBJ2-3; maybe TRBD2 (6 bases). Per the germline V gene, CDR1 is MGHDK and CDR2 is SYGVNS. Trimming pared 2 bases from V and 6 bases from J, leaving 18 bases between. The CDR3 contains 16 residues. The CDR3 DNA reads TGTGCCAGCAGTGAAGGGGCCGGCAGGGAGGTTGATACGCAGTATTTT. This translates into CASSEGAGREVDTQYF.

The chain employs TRBV18 and TRBJ2-3; a possible D gene is TRBD2 (5 bases). This CDR3 comprises 17 residues. V was pared by 1 base and J by 0 bases, with 14 bases between. Germline V CDR1 and CDR2: KGHSH, LQKENI. CDR3: CASSPLKGDPSTDTQYF. In DNA form, the CDR3 reads TGTGCCAGCTCACCACTTAAGGGAGACCCTAGCACAGATACGCAGTATTTT.

The genes are TRBV6-5 and TRBJ2-7; D is possibly TRBD1 (6 bases). The CDR3 contains 15 residues. V lost 7 bases to trimming and J lost 2 bases, with 18 bases between them. Germline V gene sequence: CDR1 MNHEY, CDR2 SVGAGI. CDR3 amino acids: CASNPGVERTYEQYF. CDR3 DNA sequence: TGTGCCAGCAATCCAGGGGTGGAGAGGACCTACGAGCAGTACTTC.

The chain uses TRBV5-4 and TRBJ2-1; TRBD1 matches 10 bases. The CDR3 extends over 15 amino acids. Germline CDR1 SGHNT, CDR2 YYREEE (reference sequence). The junction had 7 bases not matched to a gene; V was cut back by 4 bases and J by 6 bases. The CDR3: CASSLTGQGFNEQFF. The DNA for the CDR3 is TGTGCCAGCAGCCTCACGGGACAGGGGTTCAATGAGCAGTTCTTC.

The rearrangement joins TRBV28 to TRBJ2-7, with TRBD1 as a possible D gene (5 bases). Trimming pared 8 bases from V and 5 bases from J, leaving 13 bases between. Germline V gives CDR1 MDHEN, CDR2 SYDVKM. CDR3 length: 12 residues. Written as DNA, the CDR3 is TGTGCCAGCCGACAGTTCGCCGACGAGCAGTACTTC. Translation gives CASRQFADEQYF.

The V call is TRBV28, the J call TRBJ2-7; TRBD1 aligns across 8 bases. The CDR3 runs to 14 residues. Germline V gene sequence: CDR1 MDHEN, CDR2 SYDVKM. Trimming removed 0 bases from V and 7 bases from J; junction bases left unmatched: 5. CDR3 sequence reads: CASSLWGQDREQYF. DNA of the CDR3: TGTGCCAGCAGTTTATGGGGACAGGACCGGGAGCAGTACTTC. The full variable domain, in which reference TRBV28 and TRBJ2-7 provide the parts outside the CDR3, is DVKVTQSSRYLVKRTGEKVFLECVQDMDHENMFWYRQDPGLGLRLIYFSYDVKMKEKGDIPEGYSVSREKKERFSLILESASTNQTSMYLCASSLWGQDREQYFGPGTRLTVT.